Below, 32 T cell receptor beta chains from the same sample are listed, as sequenced in a study of immune evolution from preneoplasia to lung adenocarcinoma. Sequencing used immunoSEQ multiplex PCR; TCRdb keeps in-frame clones, though not all of them. The data hold some 9,100 clones, with around 79% observed a single time. Sequenced sample: FFPE minimally invasive lung adenocarcinoma tissue. The receptor set was obtained from a donor at least 70 years old with lung adenocarcinoma.

The rearrangement joins TRBV28 to TRBJ1-1, with unresolved D. Germline-derived CDR1 and CDR2 are MDHEN and SYDVKM. V lost 3 bases and J lost 1, with 6 bases in between. The CDR3 contains 13 residues. The CDR3 spells CASSFRGNTEAFF. The CDR3, as DNA: TGTGCCAGCAGTTTTCGGGGGAACACTGAAGCTTTCTTT.

The chain couples TRBV6-5 to TRBJ2-1; D is possibly TRBD2 (6 bases). Trimming took off 2 bases at V and 7 bases at J, with 18 bases between the two ends. This CDR3 has 16 amino acids. Germline values: CDR1 MNHEY, CDR2 SVGAGI. For the CDR3, the DNA is TGTGCCAGCAGTTACATTGGGGCGGGAACCCCTAATGAGCAGTTCTTC. Its translation is CASSYIGAGTPNEQFF.

This clone appeared a few times. The V and J genes are TRBV6-5 and TRBJ1-2; D remains unclear. The germline gives CDR1 MNHEY, CDR2 SVGAGI. V was clipped by 8 bases and J by 1 base, with 14 bases between them. CDR3 length: 14 residues. The CDR3 loop reads CASLRAGHNYGYTF. In DNA, the CDR3 is TGTGCCAGCCTGAGGGCCGGCCATAACTATGGCTACACCTTC.

The chain links TRBV10-2 to TRBJ2-3; D tentatively reads TRBD1 or TRBD2 (5 bases each). Between the trimmed V and J ends, which lost 6 bases and 6 bases, there was a span of 19 bases. From germline, CDR1 is WSHSY and CDR2 SAAADI. The CDR3 consists of 15 residues. The CDR3 region is CASREGPSLADTQYF. CDR3 in DNA: TGCGCCAGCAGAGAGGGGCCATCCCTTGCCGATACGCAGTATTTT.

This clone has more than one count but fewer than ten. The rearrangement uses TRBV11-2 and TRBJ1-4; 7 nucleotides line up with TRBD1. This CDR3 contains 17 residues. The J segment lost 7 bases and the V segment lost 4 bases, leaving 15 bases of the junction unmatched. The germline CDR1 and CDR2 sequences are SGHAT and FQNNGV. The CDR3 protein is CASSSGTVRQLGEKLFF. CDR3 DNA: TGTGCCAGCAGCTCCGGGACAGTCCGCCAACTAGGTGAAAAACTGTTTTTT.

This chain connects TRBV2 to TRBJ1-2, with 10 nucleotides matching TRBD1. With V trimmed by 6 bases and J by 2 bases, 3 bases remained unmatched. The CDR3 sequence is 14 residues long. The germline gives CDR1 SNHLY, CDR2 FYNNEI. CDR3: CASRGTGENYGYTF. CDR3 bases: TGTGCCAGCAGAGGGACAGGGGAAAACTATGGCTACACCTTC. Variable domain in full (rest from reference TRBV2 and TRBJ1-2): EPEVTQTPSHQVTQMGQEVILRCVPISNHLYFYWYRQILGQKVEFLVSFYNNEISEKSEIFDDQFSVERPDGSNFTLKIRSTKLEDSAMYFCASRGTGENYGYTFGSGTRLTVV.

V gene TRBV15 combines with J gene TRBJ1-5, with 8 bases lining up with TRBD1. The CDR3 covers 19 residues. CDR1 and CDR2 from the germline V gene are LNHNV and YYDKDF (reference sequence). V was pared by 0 bases and J by 2 bases, with 12 bases of the junction left unmatched. The CDR3 DNA sequence: TGTGCCACCAGCAGAGATCTAGGACAGGGACCCTTCGGCAATCAGCCCCAGCATTTT. It translates to CATSRDLGQGPFGNQPQHF.

The V and J genes are TRBV19 and TRBJ2-5, with D possibly matching TRBD2 (5 bases). The length of the CDR3 is 13 residues. The germline CDR1 and CDR2 sequences are LNHDA and SQIVND (reference sequence). V was shortened by 7 bases and J by 5 bases, with 14 bases between the two germline ends. The CDR3 loop is CASKNSVSETQYF. The CDR3 nucleotides read TGTGCCAGTAAGAATAGCGTATCGGAGACCCAGTACTTC.

The chain recombines TRBV29-1 with TRBJ2-1; TRBD2 matches 13 bases. J gave up 8 bases and V 8 bases, and 6 bases lay outside the gene matches. This CDR3 region has 13 residues. Germline V gene data show CDR1 as SQVTM and CDR2 as ANQGSEA. CDR3 protein: CSFTSGRAHEQFF. The CDR3 bases are TGCAGCTTCACTAGCGGGAGGGCCCATGAGCAGTTCTTC.

The rearrangement joins TRBV5-1 to TRBJ2-7; D call uncertain. Trimming stripped 2 bases from V and 7 bases from J, with 4 bases between. CDR3 length equals 10 residues. Germline V gives CDR1 SGHRS, CDR2 YFSETQ. As DNA, the CDR3 is TGCGCCAGCAGCTTCCAAGAGCAGTACTTC. Residues: CASSFQEQYF.

The chain carries TRBV7-9 and TRBJ1-4; unclear D gene. Trimming removed 4 bases from V and 8 bases from J, with 20 bases in between. CDR3 length: 16 amino acids. Germline-derived CDR1 and CDR2 are SEHNR and FQNEAQ (reference sequence). The CDR3 spells CASSSIRTNAGEKLFF. The CDR3, as DNA: TGTGCCAGCAGCTCCATAAGGACGAACGCGGGGGAAAAACTGTTTTTT.

This sequence joins TRBV19 and TRBJ2-5, with 10 bases that match TRBD1. The CDR3 has 15 residues. Germline CDR1 and CDR2: LNHDA and SQIVND (reference sequence). V shed 1 base and J 6 bases; nucleotides not matched to a gene: 5. CDR3: CASSIGTGGGQTQYF. DNA for the CDR3: TGTGCCAGTAGTATAGGGACAGGGGGGGGTCAGACCCAGTACTTC.

This clone was counted a few times. The rearrangement links TRBV7-9 to TRBJ2-7, with a possible D match to TRBD1 (6 bases). The germline V gene has CDR1 SEHNR and CDR2 FQNEAQ (reference sequence). V was trimmed by 6 bases and J by 3 bases, leaving 9 bases between them. CDR3 length: 12 amino acids. Here the CDR3 DNA reads TGTGCCAGCAGGGCAGGGGACTACGAGCAGTACTTC. Translated: CASRAGDYEQYF. Using reference TRBV7-9 and TRBJ2-7 for the parts outside the CDR3, the full variable domain is DTGVSQNPRHKITKRGQNVTFRCDPISEHNRLYWYRQTLGQGPEFLTYFQNEAQLEKSRLLSDRFSAERPKGSFSTLEIQRTEQGDSAMYLCASRAGDYEQYFGPGTRLTVT.

The rearrangement joins TRBV5-1 to TRBJ1-1; D not resolved. The CDR3 covers 13 residues. The ends were cut back, 4 bases at V and 1 base at J, with 8 bases in the middle. CDR1 and CDR2 from the germline V gene are SGHRS and YFSETQ. The CDR3 region is CASSQAPNTEAFF. DNA for the CDR3: TGCGCCAGCAGCCAGGCGCCGAACACTGAAGCTTTCTTT.

CDR3 region: CASSSGLGIVYNEQFF. The CDR3 DNA reads as TGCGCCAGCAGCTCGGGCCTAGGGATCGTTTACAATGAGCAGTTCTTC. V usage is TRBV5-1 and J usage is TRBJ2-1; D is unclear. Germline loops: CDR1 SGHRS, CDR2 YFSETQ. Trimming removed 3 bases at V and 4 bases at J, with 17 bases between. The CDR3 length is 16 residues.

This chain joins TRBV7-9 and TRBJ2-7; D possibly matches TRBD1 or TRBD2 (5 bases each). The CDR3 has 15 residues. V lost 2 bases and J lost 6, with 17 bases in between. Germline V CDR1 and CDR2: SEHNR, FQNEAQ (reference sequence). The CDR3 loop reads CASSLSGTATGEQYF. The DNA for the CDR3 is TGTGCCAGCAGCTTATCCGGGACGGCCACCGGCGAGCAGTACTTC.

The CDR3 protein is CASRPRVFNQPQHF. In DNA form, the CDR3 reads TGTGCCAGCAGACCTAGGGTTTTCAATCAGCCCCAGCATTTT. The rearrangement joins TRBV6-5 to TRBJ1-5; the D is unclear. V was pared by 6 bases and J by 3 bases, with 12 bases between. CDR1 MNHEY and CDR2 SVGAGI come from the germline V gene. This CDR3 region has 14 residues.

This clone was seen a few times. DNA of the CDR3: TGCGCCAGCAGCAATGCAGCCTACAATGAGCAGTTCTTC. Translating gives CASSNAAYNEQFF. This sequence joins TRBV5-1 and TRBJ2-1; the D is unclear. CDR3 length: 13 amino acids. The germline V gene encodes CDR1 SGHRS and CDR2 YFSETQ. Trimming shortened V by 4 bases and J by 2 bases, and 7 bases separated the two germline ends.

This clone was seen only a few times. The chain joins TRBV5-1 to TRBJ2-6; TRBD1 matches at 8 bases. Trimming removed 4 bases from V and 0 bases from J; junction bases left unmatched: 9. This CDR3 spans 18 amino acids. Germline CDR1 SGHRS, CDR2 YFSETQ. Here the CDR3 reads CASSQQTGVASGANVLTF. For the CDR3, the DNA is TGCGCCAGCAGCCAACAGACAGGGGTGGCCTCTGGGGCCAACGTCCTGACTTTC.

The CDR3 here is CASTQRGPINEQFF. The CDR3 region has the DNA TGTGCCAGCACCCAAAGGGGGCCGATCAATGAGCAGTTCTTC. The rearrangement uses TRBV28 and TRBJ2-1; 7 bases are a match to TRBD1. CDR3 length: 14 residues. CDR1 is MDHEN and CDR2 is SYDVKM in the germline V gene. V dropped 7 bases and J dropped 6; count of bases not matched to a gene: 9.

The chain uses TRBV7-6 and TRBJ2-7; the D gene is possibly TRBD2 (6 bases). The V gene lost 4 bases and the J gene lost 0 bases, with 13 bases spanning the gap. The germline V gene has CDR1 SGHVS and CDR2 FNYEAQ. The CDR3 extends over 15 amino acids. As DNA, the CDR3 is TGTGCCAGCAGCTCCCGGGACGGGGGCTCCTACGAGCAGTACTTC. It yields the protein CASSSRDGGSYEQYF.

This clone was seen a handful of times. The V and J genes are TRBV11-2 and TRBJ2-1, with TRBD1 identical over 8 bases. CDR1 SGHAT and CDR2 FQNNGV come from the germline V gene. Germline trimming cut 0 bases from V and 8 bases from J; bases unmatched to any gene: 6. This CDR3 has 15 residues. The CDR3 DNA is TGTGCCAGCAGCTTAGAGGGACAGGTTCATCATGAGCAGTTCTTC. Its protein product is CASSLEGQVHHEQFF.

The rearrangement uses TRBV7-8 and TRBJ2-5; D not resolved. Trimming stripped 2 bases from V and 2 bases from J, with 3 bases between. Germline-derived CDR1 and CDR2 are SGHVS and FQNEAQ. CDR3 length: 12 residues. The chain's CDR3 is CASSLMQETQYF. For the CDR3, the DNA is TGTGCCAGCAGCTTAATGCAAGAGACCCAGTACTTC. The full variable domain, completed using reference TRBV7-8 and TRBJ2-5, is GAGVSQSPRYKVAKRGQDVALRCDPISGHVSLFWYQQALGQGPEFLTYFQNEAQLDKSGLPSDRFFAERPEGSVSTLKIQRTQQEDSAVYLCASSLMQETQYFGPGTRLLVL.

Judged by abundance, this clone is large. V usage is TRBV19 and J usage is TRBJ2-3, with D unresolved. V lost 4 bases to trimming and J lost 4 bases, with 9 bases between them. Germline V lookup: CDR1 LNHDA, CDR2 SQIVND (reference sequence). There are 13 residues in the CDR3. Here the CDR3 DNA reads TGTGCCAGTAGTAGGGTTCCCTCAGATACGCAGTATTTT. It specifies CASSRVPSDTQYF.

V usage is TRBV28 and J usage is TRBJ1-2, with 7 bases matching TRBD1. This CDR3 spans 14 amino acids. J was trimmed by 5 bases and V by 2 bases; bases with no gene match: 5. Germline V gives CDR1 MDHEN, CDR2 SYDVKM. CDR3 coding DNA: TGTGCCAGCAGTTTAAAGGGACAGTCATATGGCTACACCTTC. It codes for CASSLKGQSYGYTF.

This clone has only a few counts. V gene TRBV18 combines with J gene TRBJ2-2, with 12 bases matching TRBD1. With 1 base clipped from V and 1 base from J, the junction kept 4 bases outside the gene matches. The CDR3 has 18 residues. CDR1 is KGHSH and CDR2 is LQKENI in the germline V gene. The CDR3: CASSPRGTGGLNTGELFF. DNA of the CDR3: TGTGCCAGCTCACCACGGGGGACAGGGGGCCTGAACACCGGGGAGCTGTTTTTT.

V and J are TRBV5-6 and TRBJ1-5; perhaps TRBD1 as D (6 bases). Germline-derived CDR1 and CDR2 are SGHDT and YYEEEE. The ends were cut back, 1 base at V and 0 bases at J, with 8 bases in the middle. The CDR3 sequence is 15 residues long. The CDR3 here is CASSLRGGSNQPQHF. DNA for the CDR3: TGTGCCAGCAGCTTGAGGGGGGGTAGCAATCAGCCCCAGCATTTT. Looking up the rest from reference TRBV5-6 and TRBJ1-5 gives the full variable domain: DAGVTQSPTHLIKTRGQQVTLRCSPKSGHDTVSWYQQALGQGPQFIFQYYEEEERQRGNFPDRFSGHQFPNYSSELNVNALLLGDSALYLCASSLRGGSNQPQHFGDGTRLSIL.

The rearrangement uses TRBV6-6 and TRBJ2-7; D gene ambiguous. The CDR3 runs 13 residues. Trimming stripped 4 bases from V and 2 bases from J, with 9 bases between. Germline V lookup: CDR1 MNHNY, CDR2 SVGAGI (reference sequence). CDR3 nucleotides: TGTGCCAGCAGTTTGCTGGAAACCTACGAGCAGTACTTC. Translation: CASSLLETYEQYF.

The chain has TRBV7-9 and TRBJ1-3, with no clear D. Germline CDR1 SEHNR, CDR2 FQNEAQ (reference sequence). The CDR3 sequence is 13 residues long. V was clipped by 5 bases and J by 2 bases, with 7 bases between them. CDR3 amino acids: CASSLEPGNTIYF. The CDR3 nucleotides are TGTGCCAGCAGCCTCGAACCTGGAAACACCATATATTTT.

The chain recombines TRBV7-9 with TRBJ1-3; D ambiguous. V was clipped by 1 base and J by 0 bases, with 10 bases between them. In germline, CDR1 is SEHNR, CDR2 FQNEAQ (reference sequence). CDR3 size: 16 residues. Here the CDR3 DNA reads TGTGCCAGCAGCTTAGATTCAGGAATCTCTGGAAACACCATATATTTT. It yields the protein CASSLDSGISGNTIYF.

The V and J genes are TRBV30 and TRBJ1-5; 7 nucleotides line up with TRBD1. J was trimmed by 3 bases and V by 3 bases; bases with no gene match: 2. CDR3 length: 13 residues. Germline V lookup: CDR1 GTSNPN, CDR2 SVGIG (reference sequence). CDR3 DNA: TGTGCCTGGAGCAGGGGGGACAATCAGCCCCAGCATTTT. Its translation: CAWSRGDNQPQHF.

The V call is TRBV6-5, the J call TRBJ2-7, with D unclear. Trimming left V 3 bases short and J 5 bases short, with 11 bases between. This CDR3 region has 13 residues. Germline CDR1 MNHEY, CDR2 SVGAGI. The CDR3 loop is CASSYSRVHEQYF. CDR3 sequence (DNA): TGTGCCAGCAGTTATAGTAGGGTCCACGAGCAGTACTTC.